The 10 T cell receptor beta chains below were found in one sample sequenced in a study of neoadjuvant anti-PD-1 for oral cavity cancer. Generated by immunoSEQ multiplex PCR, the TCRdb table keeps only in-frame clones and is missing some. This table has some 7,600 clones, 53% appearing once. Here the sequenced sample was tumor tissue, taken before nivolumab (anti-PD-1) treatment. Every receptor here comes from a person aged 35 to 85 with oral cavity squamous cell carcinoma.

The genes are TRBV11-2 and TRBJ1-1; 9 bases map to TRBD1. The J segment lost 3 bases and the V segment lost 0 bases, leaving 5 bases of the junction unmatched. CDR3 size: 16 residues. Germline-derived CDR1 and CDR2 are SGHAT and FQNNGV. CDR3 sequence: CASSLDNRGLDTEAFF. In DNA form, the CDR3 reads TGTGCCAGCAGCTTAGACAACAGGGGGCTGGACACTGAAGCTTTCTTT.

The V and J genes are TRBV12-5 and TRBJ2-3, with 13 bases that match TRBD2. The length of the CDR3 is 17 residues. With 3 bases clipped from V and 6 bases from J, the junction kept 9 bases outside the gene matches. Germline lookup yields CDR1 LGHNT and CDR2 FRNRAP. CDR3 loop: CASGFPSTSGRGDTQYF. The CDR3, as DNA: TGTGCTAGTGGTTTCCCCTCTACTAGCGGGAGGGGGGATACGCAGTATTTT.

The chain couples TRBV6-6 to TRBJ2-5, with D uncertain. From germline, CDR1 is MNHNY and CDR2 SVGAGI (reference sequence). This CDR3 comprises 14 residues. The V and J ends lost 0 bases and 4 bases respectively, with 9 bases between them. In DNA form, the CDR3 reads TGTGCCAGCAGTTACTCTGGCAGGAGAGAGACCCAGTACTTC. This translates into CASSYSGRRETQYF.

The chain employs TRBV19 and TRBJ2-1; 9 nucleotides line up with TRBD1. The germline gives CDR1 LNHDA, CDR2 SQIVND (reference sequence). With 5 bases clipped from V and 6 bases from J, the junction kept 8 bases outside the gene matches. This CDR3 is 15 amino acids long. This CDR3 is CASSPRDRASNEQFF. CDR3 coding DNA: TGTGCCAGTAGTCCCCGGGACAGGGCCTCCAATGAGCAGTTCTTC.

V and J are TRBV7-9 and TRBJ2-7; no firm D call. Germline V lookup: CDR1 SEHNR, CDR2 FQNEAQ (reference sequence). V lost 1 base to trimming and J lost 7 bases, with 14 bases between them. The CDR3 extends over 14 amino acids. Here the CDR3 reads CASSLGWRLEEQYF. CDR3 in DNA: TGTGCCAGCAGCTTAGGTTGGCGGCTCGAGGAGCAGTACTTC.

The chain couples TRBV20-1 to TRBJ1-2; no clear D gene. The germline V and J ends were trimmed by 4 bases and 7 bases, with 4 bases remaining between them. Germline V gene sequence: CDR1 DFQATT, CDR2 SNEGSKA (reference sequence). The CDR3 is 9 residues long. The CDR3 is CSAKAGYTF. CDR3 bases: TGCAGTGCTAAGGCTGGCTACACCTTC.

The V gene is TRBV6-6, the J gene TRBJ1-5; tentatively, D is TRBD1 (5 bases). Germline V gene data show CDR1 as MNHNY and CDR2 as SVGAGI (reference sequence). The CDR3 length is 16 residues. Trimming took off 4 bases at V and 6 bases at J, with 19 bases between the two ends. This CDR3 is CASSSPGGGGSQPQHF. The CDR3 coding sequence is TGTGCCAGCAGTTCCCCGGGCGGGGGGGGTTCTCAGCCCCAGCATTTT.

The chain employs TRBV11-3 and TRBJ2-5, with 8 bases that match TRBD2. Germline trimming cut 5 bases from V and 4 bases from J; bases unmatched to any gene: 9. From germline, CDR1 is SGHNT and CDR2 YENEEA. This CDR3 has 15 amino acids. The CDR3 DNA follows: TGTGCCAGCAGCACCCTGGAACGGGGGGGAGAGACCCAGTACTTC. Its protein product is CASSTLERGGETQYF.

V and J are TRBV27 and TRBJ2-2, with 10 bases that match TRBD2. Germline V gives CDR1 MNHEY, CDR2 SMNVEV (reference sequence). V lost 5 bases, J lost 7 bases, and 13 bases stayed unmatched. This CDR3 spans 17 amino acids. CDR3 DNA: TGTGCCAGCAGTATAAGCGGGAGGGCCGTATTTGACGGGGAGCTGTTTTTT. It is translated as CASSISGRAVFDGELFF.

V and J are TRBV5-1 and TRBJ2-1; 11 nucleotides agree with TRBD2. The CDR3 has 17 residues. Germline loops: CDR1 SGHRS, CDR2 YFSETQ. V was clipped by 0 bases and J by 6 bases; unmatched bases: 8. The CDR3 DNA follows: TGCGCCAGCAGCTTGGATTCCCCGGGACTAGCGGTCAATGAGCAGTTCTTC. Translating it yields CASSLDSPGLAVNEQFF.